The clone carrying this T cell receptor (beta chain) showed up just a few times. This entry comes from a study of blood T cells in healthy people across ages. Combining a sample-barcoded 5' primer with a J-beta primer mix, a second PCR ran for roughly 7 to 12 cycles. TCRdb processed the 5' RACE reads anew with MiXCR; each CDR3 protein has one entry. The table records 650,000 to 1,000,000 distinct CDR3 sequences, 35% to 40% of them present only once. The length of the CDR3 is 17 residues. Trimming cost V 9 bases and J 0 bases, with 21 bases left between them. The chain joins TRBV6-7 to TRBJ2-4; TRBD1 is a possible D gene (6 bases). TRBV6-7 is labeled an ORF, and its function is uncertain. Sequencing was performed on blood. The receptor comes from a man between 18 and 29 years old in good health. Written as DNA, the CDR3 is TGTGCCAGGATTCTGACAGGCGGACTTGGAGCCAAAAACATTCAGTACTTC. It translates to CARILTGGLGAKNIQYF.